Listed below are T cell receptor beta chains from one sample, sequenced in a study of CD8 T cells in ankylosing spondylitis. One entry per CDR3 protein results from TCRdb running MiXCR on the 5' RACE reads. The table includes just over 150,000 distinct CDR3 sequences, 18% detected once. Sequences were obtained from blood, either unsorted or a sorted T cell fraction (not recorded which). These receptors all stem from a male donor with ankylosing spondylitis or in good health (not recorded which). Each CDR3 is given with its conserved first and last residue. Some rows have no size entry. The others give once, few or many, or a class for an expanded clone.

NA	TRBV7-2	TRBJ2-2	CASSFRDFAGELFF
NA	TRBV10-3	TRBJ1-1	CAISPDRGNTEAFF
many	TRBV10-2	TRBJ2-2	CASRGSSNTGELFF
few	TRBV7-9	TRBJ2-3	CASSLRQTDTQYF
NA	TRBV2	TRBJ2-7	CASKENRQLSYEQYF
NA	TRBV10-3	TRBJ1-1	CAISEMVDTEAFF
NA	TRBV4-1	TRBJ2-7	CASSQVGRRVYEQYF
many	TRBV20-1	TRBJ1-5	CSGGQGVEQPQHF
many	TRBV29-1	TRBJ2-7	CSAQSQGDNLNEQYF
few	TRBV12-3/TRBV12-4	TRBJ1-5	CASSWSEGGQPQHF
NA	TRBV20-1	TRBJ2-3	CSCGTSGRGDTQYF
few	TRBV12-3/TRBV12-4	TRBJ2-3	CASSGLLGGNRYF
NA	TRBV7-2	TRBJ1-4	CASSLFGPLNEKLFF
many	TRBV2	TRBJ2-2	CASSPPAGTTNTGELFF
NA	TRBV29-1	TRBJ2-7	CSALSGLLGQYF
NA	TRBV6-5	TRBJ2-7	CASSYAGTTYEQYF
many	TRBV29-1	TRBJ2-2	CSVDRGATGELFF
NA	TRBV4-2	TRBJ2-3	CASSPAGGRNTQYF
NA	TRBV12-3/TRBV12-4	TRBJ1-5	CASSSWGMGAQPQHF
many	TRBV20-1	TRBJ1-2	CSARETGWAYGYTF
NA	TRBV6-5	TRBJ1-5	CASSSWTGRSNQPQHF
many	TRBV20-1	TRBJ1-1	CSATGGGRGTEAFF
many	TRBV20-1	TRBJ2-1	CSARPAGHDEQFF
many	TRBV5-1	TRBJ2-6	CASSLGGSGANVLTF
NA	TRBV19	TRBJ2-1	CASRIGLAGGEQFF
NA	TRBV5-1	TRBJ2-2	CASSFGTGNTGELFF
NA	TRBV12-3/TRBV12-4	TRBJ1-2	CASRTSGGSDGYTF
NA	TRBV2	TRBJ2-3	CTSSVHRGQWGTDTQYF
many	TRBV28	TRBJ1-3	CASSFRDLSSGNTIYF
many	TRBV20-1	TRBJ1-1	CSRNRVDTEAFF
NA	TRBV4-1	TRBJ1-5	CASSQERWTANQPQHF
few	TRBV5-4	TRBJ2-6	CASSGGQGPGANVLTF
many	TRBV20-1	TRBJ2-7	CSAKHTPAGGYEQYF
NA	TRBV27	TRBJ2-7	CASSFTGGLYEQYF
NA	TRBV28	TRBJ2-2	CASNPGGVNTGELFF
NA	TRBV24-1	TRBJ2-3	CATSLRVVDTQYF
few	TRBV6-5	TRBJ2-2	CASRRLAAGELFF
many	TRBV29-1	TRBJ2-4	CSVEDSGKAKNIQYF
many	TRBV5-1	TRBJ2-3	CASATGTSTDTQYF
NA	TRBV5-1	TRBJ1-1	CASGRTGGKNTEAFF
many	TRBV7-8	TRBJ1-6	CASSLTGQYNSPLHF
many	TRBV21-1	TRBJ2-7	CASSKKEDRAYEQYF
many	TRBV5-1	TRBJ1-4	CASSSGQGFEKLFF
NA	TRBV5-1	TRBJ2-2	CASSYGQGGNTGELFF
many	TRBV18	TRBJ1-1	CASSPQGQGQTEAFF
many	TRBV6-5	TRBJ1-2	CASSYDGIYGYTF
many	TRBV15	TRBJ2-3	CATSTRLAGGADTQYF
NA	TRBV12-3/TRBV12-4	TRBJ1-4	CASSFRGLNEKLFF
NA	TRBV5-1	TRBJ1-2	CASSITGDREYYGYTF